These 19 T cell receptor beta chains were sequenced from one sample in a study of CD8+ T cells in alopecia areata. The treatment denotes: oral pan-JAK inhibitor, 5-10 mg twice daily. cDNA reverse transcribed from extracted RNA served as the sequencing template. Produced via immunoSEQ multiplex PCR; TCRdb's table is partial and in-frame only. Of 150,000 to 200,000 clones listed, around three fifths are singletons. This specimen consisted of CD4+ T cells sorted from blood, obtained at week 24, from a patient treated with tofacitinib. The receptors were gathered from a human donor with alopecia areata.

Only a few counts were recorded for this clone. This chain joins TRBV9 and TRBJ2-7; D remains ambiguous. The germline V gene has CDR1 SGDLS and CDR2 YYNGEE. V was clipped by 2 bases and J by 2 bases, with 8 bases between them. This CDR3 has 13 amino acids. CDR3 in amino acids: CASSVAPAYEQYF. CDR3 sequence (DNA): TGTGCCAGCAGCGTCGCCCCAGCCTACGAGCAGTACTTC.

This clone was observed a few times. The chain recombines TRBV18 with TRBJ1-6; no firm D call. CDR1 is KGHSH, CDR2 LQKENI, per germline. The CDR3 extends over 15 amino acids. Trimming left V 0 bases short and J 10 bases short, with 13 bases between. CDR3 residues: CASSPPTRSGSPLHF. The CDR3 nucleotides are TGTGCCAGCTCACCACCGACGCGCTCGGGGTCACCCCTCCACTTT.

This chain links TRBV5-1 with TRBJ2-2; no clear D gene. V gave up 0 bases and J gave up 1 base, with 4 bases separating them. Per germline, CDR1 SGHRS and CDR2 YFSETQ. The length of the CDR3 is 14 residues. CDR3 amino acids: CASSLVKNTGELFF. The CDR3 DNA sequence: TGCGCCAGCAGCTTGGTCAAGAACACCGGGGAGCTGTTTTTT.

This chain links TRBV4-2 with TRBJ1-2, with a tentative D call TRBD1 (6 bases). Germline CDR1 LGHNA, CDR2 YNFKEQ. This CDR3 has 18 amino acids. V lost 2 bases and J lost 0, with 19 bases in between. The CDR3 nucleotides are TGTGCCAGCAGCCAACCCCCTAAACAGGGACCAACTAACTATGGCTACACCTTC. This sequence encodes CASSQPPKQGPTNYGYTF.

This clone was counted between two and nine times. The chain couples TRBV23-1 to TRBJ2-5, with D possibly being TRBD2 (5 bases). TRBV23-1 is known as an ORF, though its function is uncertain. V gave up 2 bases and J gave up 4 bases, with 17 bases separating them. This CDR3 is 16 amino acids long. CDR3 amino acids: CASSQPHFVRGETQYF. The DNA of the CDR3 is TGCGCCAGCAGTCAACCCCACTTCGTCCGGGGAGAGACCCAGTACTTC.

This chain connects TRBV19 to TRBJ2-5; the D gene is possibly TRBD2 (6 bases). Looked up from germline, CDR1 is LNHDA and CDR2 is SQIVND (reference sequence). Trimming pared 0 bases from V and 5 bases from J, leaving 7 bases between. The CDR3 extends over 13 amino acids. The CDR3 DNA is TGTGCCAGTAGTATAGAAAGCGGGGAGACCCAGTACTTC. Encoded protein: CASSIESGETQYF. Variable domain in full (rest from reference TRBV19 and TRBJ2-5): DGGITQSPKYLFRKEGQNVTLSCEQNLNHDAMYWYRQDPGQGLRLIYYSQIVNDFQKGDIAEGYSVSREKKESFPLTVTSAQKNPTAFYLCASSIESGETQYFGPGTRLLVL.

This chain joins TRBV29-1 and TRBJ1-2, with D unclear. The germline V and J ends were trimmed by 6 bases and 1 base, with 9 bases remaining between them. Germline CDR1 is SQVTM and CDR2 is ANQGSEA. The CDR3 sequence is 12 residues long. The CDR3 is CSVLSNNYGYTF. CDR3 sequence (DNA): TGCAGCGTCCTAAGTAATAACTATGGCTACACCTTC.

This clone was picked up one time. The V call is TRBV7-9, the J call TRBJ1-6; D not resolved. Germline V gene lookup returns CDR1 SEHNR and CDR2 FQNEAQ (reference sequence). This CDR3 comprises 14 residues. V lost 1 base and J 7 bases, leaving 8 bases between the germline ends. CDR3 residues: CASSLGLGNSPLHF. The CDR3 DNA sequence: TGTGCCAGCAGCTTAGGCCTTGGGAATTCACCCCTCCACTTT.

The J gene is TRBJ2-2, the V gene TRBV4-2; the D call may be TRBD1 or TRBD2 (5 bases each). The CDR3 has 16 amino acids. V lost 2 bases and J lost 1, with 11 bases in between. Germline V gives CDR1 LGHNA, CDR2 YNFKEQ. CDR3 loop: CASSQPGRKNTGELFF. CDR3 nucleotides: TGTGCCAGCAGCCAACCGGGACGGAAGAACACCGGGGAGCTGTTTTTT.

The J gene is TRBJ1-1, the V gene TRBV2; D uncertain. From germline, CDR1 is SNHLY and CDR2 FYNNEI. CDR3 size: 13 residues. The ends were cut back, 8 bases at V and 0 bases at J, with 10 bases in the middle. CDR3 coding DNA: TGTGCCAGCGAAAACGGCCTGAACACTGAAGCTTTCTTT. It codes for CASENGLNTEAFF.

The CDR3 region is CAWRDRYEQYF. CDR3 DNA sequence: TGTGCCTGGAGGGACAGGTACGAGCAGTACTTC. The chain is built from TRBV30 and TRBJ2-7; 7 positions match TRBD1. The ends lost 3 bases at V and 4 bases at J; junction bases unmatched: 0. The CDR3 extends over 11 amino acids. Per the germline V gene, CDR1 is GTSNPN and CDR2 is SVGIG (reference sequence). The complete variable domain, with remaining parts taken from reference TRBV30 and TRBJ2-7, reads SQTIHQWPATLVQPVGSPLSLECTVEGTSNPNLYWYRQAAGRGLQLLFYSVGIGQISSEVPQNLSASRPQDRQFILSSKKLLLSDSGFYLCAWRDRYEQYFGPGTRLTVT.

The chain recombines TRBV29-1 with TRBJ1-1, with TRBD1 as a possible D gene (6 bases). Trimming removed 0 bases from V and 0 bases from J, with 11 bases in between. The CDR3 has 15 amino acids. The germline CDR1 and CDR2 sequences are SQVTM and ANQGSEA. Written as DNA, the CDR3 is TGCAGCGTTGAAGACCAGGGGCGAATGAACACTGAAGCTTTCTTT. It translates to CSVEDQGRMNTEAFF.

The chain carries TRBV18 and TRBJ1-1; weak D call: TRBD1 (5 bases). Trimming stripped 6 bases from V and 3 bases from J, with 17 bases between. Germline CDR1 and CDR2: KGHSH and LQKENI. The CDR3 contains 15 residues. DNA of the CDR3: TGTGCCAGCTCCCTCGCGTGGGGCCACTACACTGAAGCTTTCTTT. As protein: CASSLAWGHYTEAFF. The whole variable domain, filled in from reference TRBV18 and TRBJ1-1, reads NAGVMQNPRHLVRRRGQEARLRCSPMKGHSHVYWYRQLPEEGLKFMVYLQKENIIDESGMPKERFSAEFPKEGPSILRIQQVVRGDSAAYFCASSLAWGHYTEAFFGQGTRLTVV.

V usage is TRBV6-1 and J usage is TRBJ1-2, with 7 bases identical to TRBD1. Per the germline V gene, CDR1 is MNHNS and CDR2 is SASEGT. This CDR3 is 17 amino acids long. Germline trimming cut 4 bases from V and 0 bases from J; bases unmatched to any gene: 11. The CDR3 region is CASSADPGTAANYGYTF. CDR3 nucleotide sequence: TGTGCCAGCAGTGCAGACCCCGGGACAGCCGCTAACTATGGCTACACCTTC.

This sequence joins TRBV30 and TRBJ2-6, with D unresolved. The CDR3 runs to 14 residues. Germline lookup yields CDR1 GTSNPN and CDR2 SVGIG (reference sequence). Trimming cost V 2 bases and J 2 bases, with 7 bases left between them. The CDR3 DNA is TGTGCCTGGAGTAAGTTAACTGGGGCCAACGTCCTGACTTTC. This translates into CAWSKLTGANVLTF.

The CDR3 bases are TGCAGCGTTGAAGGGGGGACAGGAAGACGGGCTAGTGGCTACACCTTC. This codes for CSVEGGTGRRASGYTF. The J gene is TRBJ1-2, the V gene TRBV29-1; 8 bases are a match to TRBD1. Trimming took 1 base from V and 7 from J; bases not matched to a gene: 14. CDR1 is SQVTM and CDR2 is ANQGSEA in the germline V gene. The CDR3 is made up of 16 amino acids.

V gene TRBV13 combines with J gene TRBJ2-1; TRBD1 is a possible D gene (5 bases). The V end was cut by 1 base, the J end by 13 bases, with 20 bases between. The CDR3 is 15 residues long. Germline V gene sequence: CDR1 PRHDT, CDR2 FYEKMQ (reference sequence). As DNA, the CDR3 is TGTGCCAGCAGCTTAGAACCTGCCAACTCAGGGTCCCAGTTCTTC. Protein sequence: CASSLEPANSGSQFF.

Concerning this clone: The identical CDR3 is also encoded by other nucleotide sequences in the sample. The V and J genes are TRBV15 and TRBJ2-7, with D possibly TRBD1 on 6 matching bases. CDR1 and CDR2 from the germline V gene are LNHNV and YYDKDF (reference sequence). V was cut by 3 bases and J by 3 bases, with 9 bases left in between. The CDR3 runs to 13 residues. The CDR3 spells CATSRDSSYEQYF. The CDR3 coding sequence is TGTGCCACCAGCAGGGACAGCAGCTACGAGCAGTACTTC.

J is TRBJ1-1 and V is TRBV5-1, with D unclear. Germline V gene data show CDR1 as SGHRS and CDR2 as YFSETQ. Between the trimmed V and J ends, which lost 0 bases and 1 base, there was a span of 10 bases. This CDR3 is built from 15 residues. In DNA form, the CDR3 reads TGCGCCAGCAGCTTGGGCCAACCGGGGAACACTGAAGCTTTCTTT. Protein sequence: CASSLGQPGNTEAFF.